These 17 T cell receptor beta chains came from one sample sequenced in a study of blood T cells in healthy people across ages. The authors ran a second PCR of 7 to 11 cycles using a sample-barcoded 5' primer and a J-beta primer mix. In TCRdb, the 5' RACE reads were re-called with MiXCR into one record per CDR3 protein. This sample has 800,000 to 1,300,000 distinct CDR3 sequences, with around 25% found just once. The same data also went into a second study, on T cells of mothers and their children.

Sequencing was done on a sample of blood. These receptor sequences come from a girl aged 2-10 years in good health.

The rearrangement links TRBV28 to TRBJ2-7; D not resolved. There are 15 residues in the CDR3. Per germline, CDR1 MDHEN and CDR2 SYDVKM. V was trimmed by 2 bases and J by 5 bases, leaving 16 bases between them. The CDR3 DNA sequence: TGTGCCAGCAGTTTAATTCCCGGCGGAGCCAACGAGCAGTACTTC. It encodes CASSLIPGGANEQYF.

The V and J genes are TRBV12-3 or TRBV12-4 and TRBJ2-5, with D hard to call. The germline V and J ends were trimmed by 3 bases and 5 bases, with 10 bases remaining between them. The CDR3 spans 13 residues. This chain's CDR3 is CASSFEPRETQYF. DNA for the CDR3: TGTGCCAGCAGTTTCGAGCCGCGGGAGACCCAGTACTTC.

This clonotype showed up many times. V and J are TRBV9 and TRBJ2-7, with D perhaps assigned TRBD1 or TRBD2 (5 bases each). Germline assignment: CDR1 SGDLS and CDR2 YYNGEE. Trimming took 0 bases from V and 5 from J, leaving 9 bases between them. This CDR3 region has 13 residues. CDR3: CASSVEGTNEQYF. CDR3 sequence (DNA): TGTGCCAGCAGCGTAGAGGGGACCAACGAGCAGTACTTC.

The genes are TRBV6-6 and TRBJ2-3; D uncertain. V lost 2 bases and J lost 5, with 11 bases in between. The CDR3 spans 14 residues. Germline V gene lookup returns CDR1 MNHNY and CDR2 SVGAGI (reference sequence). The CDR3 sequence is CASSYALTGDTQYF. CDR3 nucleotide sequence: TGTGCCAGCAGTTACGCTCTGACCGGAGATACGCAGTATTTT.

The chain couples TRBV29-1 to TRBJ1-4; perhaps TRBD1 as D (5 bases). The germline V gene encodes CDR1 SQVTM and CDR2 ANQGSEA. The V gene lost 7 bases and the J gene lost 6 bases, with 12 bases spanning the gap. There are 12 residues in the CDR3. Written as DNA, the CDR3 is TGCAGCGCGTTAGACAGCTATGAAAAACTGTTTTTT. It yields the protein CSALDSYEKLFF.

The CDR3 DNA sequence: TGCAGCGTTTTCACAGTGACGAACACCGGGGAGCTGTTTTTT. This gives the protein CSVFTVTNTGELFF. V gene TRBV29-1 combines with J gene TRBJ2-2; unclear D gene. Trimming removed 5 bases at V and 0 bases at J, with 10 bases between. This CDR3 region has 14 residues. CDR1 SQVTM and CDR2 ANQGSEA come from the germline V gene.

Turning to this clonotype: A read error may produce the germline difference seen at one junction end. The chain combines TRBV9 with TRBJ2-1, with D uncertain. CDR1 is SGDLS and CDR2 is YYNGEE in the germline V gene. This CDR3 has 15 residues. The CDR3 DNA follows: TGTGCCAGCAGCGCTGACCCTGTAGAGGTCAATGAGCATTTCTTC. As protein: CASSADPVEVNEHFF.

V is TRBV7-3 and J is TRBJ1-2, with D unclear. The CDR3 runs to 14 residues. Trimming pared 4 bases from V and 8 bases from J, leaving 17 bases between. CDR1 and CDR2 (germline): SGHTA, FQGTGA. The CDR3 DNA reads TGTGCCAGCAGCTCAGACGGTAACGGAGAGGGCTACACCTTC. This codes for CASSSDGNGEGYTF.

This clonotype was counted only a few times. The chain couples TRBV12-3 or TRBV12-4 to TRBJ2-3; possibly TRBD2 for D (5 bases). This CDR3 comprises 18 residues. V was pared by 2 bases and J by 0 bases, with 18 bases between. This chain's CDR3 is CASSLYGVLLTSTDTQYF. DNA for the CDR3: TGTGCCAGCAGTTTATACGGGGTGCTCTTAACTAGCACAGATACGCAGTATTTT.

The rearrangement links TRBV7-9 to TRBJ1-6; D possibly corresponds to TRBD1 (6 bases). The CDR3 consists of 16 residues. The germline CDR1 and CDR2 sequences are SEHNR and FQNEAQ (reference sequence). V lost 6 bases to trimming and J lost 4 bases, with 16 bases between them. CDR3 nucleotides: TGTGCCAGCAGTACGATACAGGGAGGATATAATTCACCCCTCCACTTT. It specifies CASSTIQGGYNSPLHF.

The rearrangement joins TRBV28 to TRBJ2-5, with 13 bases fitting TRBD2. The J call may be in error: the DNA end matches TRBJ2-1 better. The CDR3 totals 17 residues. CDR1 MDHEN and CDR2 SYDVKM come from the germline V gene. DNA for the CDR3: TGTGCCAGCAGACAACTCCCGACTAGCGGGAGGAGAGATGAGCAGTTCTTC. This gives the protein CASRQLPTSGRRDEQFF.

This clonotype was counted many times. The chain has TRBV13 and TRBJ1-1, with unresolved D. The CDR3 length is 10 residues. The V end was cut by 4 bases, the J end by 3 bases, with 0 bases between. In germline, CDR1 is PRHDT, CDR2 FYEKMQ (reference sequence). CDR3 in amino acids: CASSYTEAFF. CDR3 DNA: TGTGCCAGCAGCTACACTGAAGCTTTCTTT.

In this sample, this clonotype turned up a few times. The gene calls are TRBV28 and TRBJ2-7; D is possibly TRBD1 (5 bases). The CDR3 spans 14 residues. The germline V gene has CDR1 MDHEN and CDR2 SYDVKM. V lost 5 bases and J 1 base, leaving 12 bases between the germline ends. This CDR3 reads CASSNTRESYEQYF. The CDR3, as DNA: TGTGCCAGCAGTAACACCAGGGAATCCTACGAGCAGTACTTC.

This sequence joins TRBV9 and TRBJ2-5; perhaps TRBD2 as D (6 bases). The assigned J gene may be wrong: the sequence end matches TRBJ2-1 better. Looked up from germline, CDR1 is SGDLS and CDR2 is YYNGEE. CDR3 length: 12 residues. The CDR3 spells CASSVGGAEQFF. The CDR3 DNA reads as TGTGCCAGCAGCGTAGGCGGGGCGGAGCAGTTCTTC.

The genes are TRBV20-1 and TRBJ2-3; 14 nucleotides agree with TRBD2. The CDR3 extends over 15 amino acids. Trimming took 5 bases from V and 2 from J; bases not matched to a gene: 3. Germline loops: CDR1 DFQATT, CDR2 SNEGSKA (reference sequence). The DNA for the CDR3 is TGCAGTGCTCTGGGACTAGCGGGAGTCACAGATACGCAGTATTTT. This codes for CSALGLAGVTDTQYF.

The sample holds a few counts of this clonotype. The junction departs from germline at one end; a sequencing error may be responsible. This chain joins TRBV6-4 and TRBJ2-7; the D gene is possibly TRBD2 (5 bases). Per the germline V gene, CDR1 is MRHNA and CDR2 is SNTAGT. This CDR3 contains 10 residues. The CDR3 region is CASRWESGFF. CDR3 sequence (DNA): TGTGCCAGCCGTTGGGAGTCGGGGTTCTTC.

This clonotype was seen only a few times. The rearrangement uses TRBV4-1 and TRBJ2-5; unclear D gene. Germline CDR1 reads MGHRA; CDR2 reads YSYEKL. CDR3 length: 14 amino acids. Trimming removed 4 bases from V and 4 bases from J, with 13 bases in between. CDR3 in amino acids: CASSLGPLGETQYF. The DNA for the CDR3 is TGCGCCAGCAGCCTAGGCCCCTTGGGAGAGACCCAGTACTTC.